Listed below are T cell receptor beta chains from one sample, sequenced in a study of cytomegalovirus exposure and HLA in healthy donors. Produced via immunoSEQ multiplex PCR; TCRdb's table is partial and in-frame only. Here the sample spans 90,000 to 150,000 clones, about three quarters being singletons. Sequenced input: PBMCs. These TCRs come from a woman younger than 45 in good health and CMV-seropositive. Both conserved end residues are trimmed from each CDR3.

V gene: TRBV14; J gene: TRBJ2-7; CDR3 protein: ASSSFRDRGPREQY
V gene: TRBV5-6; J gene: TRBJ1-2; CDR3 protein: ASSSAGQVGTYGYT
V gene: TRBV28; J gene: TRBJ2-5; CDR3 protein: ASRSRRPEVTQY
V gene: TRBV9; J gene: TRBJ2-7; CDR3 protein: ASSAGQTYEQY
V gene: TRBV6-5; J gene: TRBJ2-1; CDR3 protein: ASSQGNYNEQF
V gene: TRBV18; J gene: TRBJ2-1; CDR3 protein: ASSPLSGGAGEQF
V gene: TRBV27; J gene: TRBJ1-2; CDR3 protein: ASSLLFDRGYGYT
V gene: TRBV30; J gene: TRBJ1-5; CDR3 protein: AWRTGDNQPQH
V gene: TRBV18; J gene: TRBJ1-2; CDR3 protein: ASSDTGNRDYGYT
V gene: TRBV30; J gene: TRBJ2-2; CDR3 protein: AWSSGRAGELF
V gene: TRBV7-9; J gene: TRBJ1-4; CDR3 protein: ASSFPQGGEKLF
V gene: TRBV21-1; J gene: TRBJ2-2; CDR3 protein: ASSKLRGYNTGELF
V gene: TRBV9; J gene: TRBJ2-2; CDR3 protein: ASGALAGEAGELF
V gene: TRBV2; J gene: TRBJ2-7; CDR3 protein: ASSERGMVYEQY
V gene: TRBV10-3; J gene: TRBJ2-3; CDR3 protein: AISLRRADTQY
V gene: TRBV29-1; J gene: TRBJ2-3; CDR3 protein: SVEGGGTDTQY
V gene: TRBV28; J gene: TRBJ1-1; CDR3 protein: ASSLVGINTEAF
V gene: TRBV4-2; J gene: TRBJ2-5; CDR3 protein: ASSLQDSLGQETQY
V gene: TRBV15; J gene: .; CDR3 protein: ATSRDRYYEQY
V gene: TRBV7-8; J gene: TRBJ2-7; CDR3 protein: ASSLIAGGLGEQY
V gene: TRBV4-3; J gene: TRBJ2-5; CDR3 protein: ASSQDQGQGSLKRGTQY
V gene: TRBV18; J gene: TRBJ1-6; CDR3 protein: ASSQTGQSSPLH
V gene: TRBV5-4; J gene: TRBJ1-5; CDR3 protein: ASSLMRDVGNQPQH
V gene: TRBV6-5; J gene: TRBJ2-1; CDR3 protein: ASSYGLGEQF
V gene: TRBV7-2; J gene: TRBJ1-6; CDR3 protein: ASSLVTPGYSPLH
V gene: TRBV19; J gene: TRBJ1-4; CDR3 protein: ASSLNTAATNEKLF
V gene: TRBV9; J gene: TRBJ2-1; CDR3 protein: ASSISGGAYYEQF
V gene: TRBV6-1; J gene: TRBJ1-6; CDR3 protein: ASSFPGQDSPLH
V gene: TRBV7-2; J gene: TRBJ2-3; CDR3 protein: ASSLNGGLSTDTQY
V gene: TRBV28; J gene: TRBJ1-6; CDR3 protein: ASSREYNSPLH
V gene: TRBV2; J gene: TRBJ2-1; CDR3 protein: ASSSSGTEQF
V gene: TRBV18; J gene: TRBJ1-5; CDR3 protein: ASSPIYRGGNQPQH
V gene: TRBV5-1; J gene: TRBJ2-7; CDR3 protein: ASSLGGQPYEQY
V gene: TRBV29-1; J gene: TRBJ2-1; CDR3 protein: SVVTGASGNYNEQF
V gene: TRBV5-6; J gene: TRBJ1-2; CDR3 protein: ASSGGLRGYGYT
V gene: TRBV7-2; J gene: TRBJ2-3; CDR3 protein: ASSLVFLDTQY
V gene: TRBV5-6; J gene: TRBJ1-5; CDR3 protein: ASSLAANRGRPQH
V gene: TRBV29-1; J gene: TRBJ2-2; CDR3 protein: SGRGSTGELF
V gene: TRBV4-1; J gene: TRBJ1-4; CDR3 protein: ASSQARRGMREKLF
V gene: TRBV5-1; J gene: TRBJ2-5; CDR3 protein: ASSKGTAQETQY
V gene: TRBV19; J gene: TRBJ1-5; CDR3 protein: ASSIDWRRNRSPQH
V gene: TRBV10-2; J gene: TRBJ2-5; CDR3 protein: ASTVAGAQETQY
V gene: TRBV20-1; J gene: TRBJ2-1; CDR3 protein: SATGGATV
V gene: TRBV5-3; J gene: TRBJ1-5; CDR3 protein: ARSPTGSGQPQH
V gene: TRBV19; J gene: TRBJ2-2; CDR3 protein: ASRASGQGNTGELF
V gene: TRBV5-1; J gene: TRBJ2-7; CDR3 protein: ASSLDSGHLSSYEQY
V gene: TRBV27; J gene: TRBJ1-1; CDR3 protein: ASSPTTGGTEAF
V gene: TRBV5-1; J gene: TRBJ2-1; CDR3 protein: ASSHDIMGEQF
V gene: TRBV30; J gene: TRBJ2-7; CDR3 protein: AWRPPGGFLQEQY
V gene: TRBV25-1; J gene: TRBJ1-4; CDR3 protein: ASSGPWGGSREKLF
V gene: TRBV5-4; J gene: TRBJ1-2; CDR3 protein: ASRQGQVVGYGYT